Listed below are T cell receptor beta chains from one sample, sequenced in a study of blood T cell repertoires in COVID-19. Libraries were prepared by immunoSEQ multiplex PCR; TCRdb keeps only in-frame clonotypes and omits some of them. The data contain about 190,000 clones, roughly 88% of them singletons. The sample comprised peripheral blood. These receptors were taken from a woman aged 35 to 49 who had recovered from COVID-19. The CDR3 runs from the conserved cysteine through the conserved F or W. The order of the fields is V gene, J gene, D gene, clone size, CDR3 protein, CDR3 DNA. The D gene is left open where the match is weak. Not all rows give a size; the values are once, few, many and, for expanded clones, a class.

V: TRBV5-4
J: TRBJ1-1
D: NA
size: NA
CDR3: CASSLGGGNTEAFF
DNA: TGTGCCAGCAGCTTGGGAGGGGGGAACACTGAAGCTTTCTTT

V: TRBV27
J: TRBJ2-7
D: TRBD1
size: once
CDR3: CASSRPGQEAYEQYF
DNA: TGTGCCAGCAGTCGCCCGGGACAGGAAGCCTACGAGCAGTACTTC

V: TRBV5-6
J: TRBJ2-2
D: NA
size: NA
CDR3: CASLIGGTGELFF
DNA: TGTGCCAGCTTAATAGGGGGCACCGGGGAGCTGTTTTTT

V: TRBV6-2/TRBV6-3
J: TRBJ2-3
D: TRBD2
size: NA
CDR3: CASSYSSSGGRAVADTQYF
DNA: TGTGCCAGCAGTTACTCGTCGTCGGGCGGGAGGGCCGTAGCAGATACGCAGTATTTT

V: TRBV7-2
J: TRBJ2-1
D: TRBD2
size: NA
CDR3: CASSFGTSGSEQFF
DNA: TGTGCCAGCAGCTTTGGGACTAGCGGGAGTGAGCAGTTCTTC

V: TRBV6-5
J: TRBJ1-1
D: NA
size: NA
CDR3: CASSYSSVVVGTEAFF
DNA: TGTGCCAGCAGTTACTCTTCAGTTGTTGTTGGTACTGAAGCTTTCTTT

V: TRBV6-2/TRBV6-3
J: TRBJ2-3
D: NA
size: NA
CDR3: CASSFYSGDTQYF
DNA: TGTGCCAGCAGTTTTTACTCCGGAGATACGCAGTATTTT

V: TRBV19
J: TRBJ2-1
D: NA
size: NA
CDR3: CASQHSRTAESYNEQFF
DNA: TGTGCCAGCCAACACTCGAGGACAGCTGAATCCTACAATGAGCAGTTCTTC

V: TRBV7-8
J: TRBJ2-7
D: TRBD1
size: NA
CDR3: CASSRTGTGDYEQYF
DNA: TGTGCCAGCAGCAGAACCGGGACAGGGGACTACGAGCAGTACTTC

V: TRBV30
J: TRBJ1-2
D: TRBD1
size: NA
CDR3: CAWSHQGAYGYTF
DNA: TGTGCCTGGAGTCATCAGGGGGCCTATGGCTACACCTTC

V: TRBV6-5
J: TRBJ1-3
D: NA
size: NA
CDR3: CASSRAGAGNTIYF
DNA: TGTGCCAGCAGCCGGGCAGGGGCTGGAAACACCATATATTTT

V: TRBV9
J: TRBJ2-1
D: TRBD2
size: NA
CDR3: CASSVAEKRGMGQFF
DNA: TGTGCCAGCAGCGTAGCCGAAAAGCGGGGAATGGGGCAGTTCTTC

V: TRBV4-3
J: TRBJ1-3
D: NA
size: NA
CDR3: CASSQDQGPNTIYF
DNA: TGCGCCAGCAGCCAAGATCAGGGCCCGAACACCATATATTTT

V: TRBV28
J: TRBJ1-1
D: NA
size: NA
CDR3: CASSLTMSVNTEAFF
DNA: TGTGCCAGCAGTTTAACCATGAGTGTGAACACTGAAGCTTTCTTT

V: TRBV7-9
J: TRBJ2-5
D: TRBD1
size: NA
CDR3: CASSPPTGEETQYF
DNA: TGTGCCAGCAGCCCCCCGACAGGGGAAGAGACCCAGTACTTC

V: TRBV5-1
J: TRBJ1-3
D: NA
size: NA
CDR3: CASSLENLRGDTIYF
DNA: TGCGCCAGCAGCTTAGAAAACCTACGGGGGGACACCATATATTTT

V: TRBV6-5
J: TRBJ2-1
D: TRBD1
size: NA
CDR3: CASRKGQGIYEQFF
DNA: TGTGCCAGCAGAAAGGGACAGGGAATATATGAGCAGTTCTTC